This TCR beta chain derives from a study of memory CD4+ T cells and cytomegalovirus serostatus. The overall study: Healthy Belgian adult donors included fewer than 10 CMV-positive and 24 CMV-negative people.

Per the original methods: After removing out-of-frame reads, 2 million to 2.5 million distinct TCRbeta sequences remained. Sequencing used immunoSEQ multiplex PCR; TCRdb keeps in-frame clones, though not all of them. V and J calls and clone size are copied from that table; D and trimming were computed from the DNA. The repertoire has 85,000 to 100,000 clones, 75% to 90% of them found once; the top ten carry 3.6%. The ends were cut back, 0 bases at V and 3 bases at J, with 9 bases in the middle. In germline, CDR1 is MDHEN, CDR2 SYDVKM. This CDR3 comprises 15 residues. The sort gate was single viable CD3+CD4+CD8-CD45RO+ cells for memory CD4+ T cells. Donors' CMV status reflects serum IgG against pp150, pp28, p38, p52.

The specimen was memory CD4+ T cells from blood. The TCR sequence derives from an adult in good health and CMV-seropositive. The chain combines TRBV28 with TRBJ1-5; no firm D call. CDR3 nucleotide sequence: TGTGCCAGCAGTTTATGGGAGGATTCCAATCAGCCCCAGCATTTT. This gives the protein CASSLWEDSNQPQHF.